Below are 26 T cell receptor beta chains sequenced from a single sample in a study of blood T cell repertoires in COVID-19. The data were produced by immunoSEQ multiplex PCR, yet TCRdb's version contains in-frame clones alone and is incomplete. The sample shows some 230,000 clones, about 83% of them seen only once. Sequencing was performed on peripheral blood. These receptors were obtained from a woman between 45 and 60 years old with acute or convalescent COVID-19.

The table lists this clone with a count of one. CDR3 nucleotide sequence: TGTGCCAGCAGCGTAGGGGGCCTCAATCAGCCCCAGCATTTT. It translates to CASSVGGLNQPQHF. V and J are TRBV28 and TRBJ1-5; 7 nucleotides agree with TRBD1. Germline CDR1 reads MDHEN; CDR2 reads SYDVKM. The ends lost 6 bases at V and 3 bases at J; junction bases unmatched: 5. CDR3 size: 14 residues.

The V and J genes are TRBV6-6 and TRBJ1-5, with D unclear. The CDR3 consists of 14 residues. The V and J ends lost 2 bases and 7 bases respectively, with 12 bases between them. Germline-derived CDR1 and CDR2 are MNHNY and SVGAGI (reference sequence). CDR3: CASSYESGGQPQHF. DNA of the CDR3: TGTGCCAGCAGTTACGAGAGTGGCGGGCAGCCCCAGCATTTT.

The chain joins TRBV10-3 to TRBJ2-1; a weak D match, TRBD1 (6 bases). Germline assignment: CDR1 ENHRY and CDR2 SYGVKD. V lost 8 bases, J lost 5 bases, and 13 bases lay in between. This CDR3 comprises 13 residues. The CDR3 DNA follows: TGTGCCATCTCACAGGGTAGAGACAATGAGCAGTTCTTC. Protein sequence: CAISQGRDNEQFF.

J is TRBJ2-7 and V is TRBV5-1; D is possibly TRBD2 (5 bases). The V end was cut by 0 bases, the J end by 2 bases, with 12 bases between. Per germline, CDR1 SGHRS and CDR2 YFSETQ. The CDR3 has 15 residues. The CDR3 region is CASSLVGLFAYEQYF. The CDR3 DNA sequence: TGCGCCAGCAGCTTGGTTGGACTCTTCGCCTACGAGCAGTACTTC.

Comments on this clone: Other DNA sequences in the same sample also yield this CDR3. V gene TRBV28 combines with J gene TRBJ1-1, with a weak D call TRBD1 (5 bases). Trimming stripped 6 bases from V and 11 bases from J, with 19 bases between. Per the germline V gene, CDR1 is MDHEN and CDR2 is SYDVKM. The CDR3 is 13 amino acids. CDR3 sequence (DNA): TGTGCCAGCAGCACAGGTGGCGCCCCTAGGGCTTTCTTT. It specifies CASSTGGAPRAFF. The variable domain in full, with the rest retrieved from reference TRBV28 and TRBJ1-1, is DVKVTQSSRYLVKRTGEKVFLECVQDMDHENMFWYRQDPGLGLRLIYFSYDVKMKEKGDIPEGYSVSREKKERFSLILESASTNQTSMYLCASSTGGAPRAFFGQGTRLTVV.

The chain carries TRBV28 and TRBJ1-3; 7 bases are shared with TRBD1. The trim removed 5 bases at V and 2 bases at J, leaving 0 bases unmatched. Germline V gene lookup returns CDR1 MDHEN and CDR2 SYDVKM. This CDR3 region has 13 residues. CDR3 nucleotide sequence: TGTGCCAGCAGTACAGGGGCTGGAAACACCATATATTTT. It is translated as CASSTGAGNTIYF.

A few counts support this clone. The chain carries TRBV2 and TRBJ1-6; 7 bases line up with TRBD1. Trimming at V came to 4 bases and at J to 11 bases, leaving 2 bases not matched to a gene. The CDR3 extends over 12 amino acids. The germline V gene encodes CDR1 SNHLY and CDR2 FYNNEI. The CDR3 coding sequence is TGTGCCAGCAGTGGACAGGGTCCACCCCTCCACTTT. It codes for CASSGQGPPLHF.

The chain combines TRBV10-3 with TRBJ2-1; 7 positions match TRBD1. The CDR3 spans 13 residues. Trimming at V came to 3 bases and at J to 7 bases, leaving 3 bases not matched to a gene. CDR1 is ENHRY, CDR2 SYGVKD, per germline. CDR3 residues: CAISEAGGNEQFF. The CDR3 coding sequence is TGTGCCATCAGTGAAGCAGGGGGTAATGAGCAGTTCTTC.

The gene calls are TRBV4-2 and TRBJ2-2, with 9 bases aligning to TRBD1. Germline CDR1 is LGHNA and CDR2 is YNFKEQ. There are 18 residues in the CDR3. After removal of 0 bases from V and 7 bases from J, the junction contained 12 bases not matched to a gene. The CDR3 sequence: CASSQEGTGSSSGGELFF. CDR3 sequence (DNA): TGTGCCAGCAGCCAAGAGGGGACAGGGAGTTCAAGTGGCGGGGAGCTGTTTTTT.

The chain uses TRBV20-1 and TRBJ1-5; a possible D gene is TRBD1 (5 bases). The CDR3 contains 16 residues. Germline V gives CDR1 DFQATT, CDR2 SNEGSKA (reference sequence). Trimming shortened V by 3 bases and J by 12 bases, and 27 bases separated the two germline ends. The DNA for the CDR3 is TGCAGTGCTAGTAGGGGTGGGGTCGGTGTGAATCTGGGCCAGCATTTT. Translated: CSASRGGVGVNLGQHF.

The genes are TRBV12-5 and TRBJ2-2, with D unresolved. This CDR3 is 15 amino acids long. In germline, CDR1 is LGHNT, CDR2 FRNRAP. Trimming stripped 0 bases from V and 6 bases from J, with 11 bases between. The CDR3, as DNA: TGTGCTAGTGGTTTGGTACCGGGTGGCGCCGGGGAGCTGTTTTTT. Translating gives CASGLVPGGAGELFF.

The V gene is TRBV18, the J gene TRBJ2-3, with TRBD2 identical over 13 bases. CDR3 size: 16 residues. CDR1 and CDR2 from the germline V gene are KGHSH and LQKENI. V lost 6 bases, J lost 4 bases, and 7 bases stayed unmatched. The CDR3 reads CASSWTSGSPADTQYF. CDR3 nucleotide sequence: TGTGCCAGCTCCTGGACTAGCGGGAGTCCCGCAGATACGCAGTATTTT. Filled out from reference TRBV18 and TRBJ2-3, the complete variable domain reads NAGVMQNPRHLVRRRGQEARLRCSPMKGHSHVYWYRQLPEEGLKFMVYLQKENIIDESGMPKERFSAEFPKEGPSILRIQQVVRGDSAAYFCASSWTSGSPADTQYFGPGTRLTVL.

This rearrangement joins TRBV28 to TRBJ2-3; possibly TRBD2 for D (6 bases). The CDR3 has 14 amino acids. Germline V gene lookup returns CDR1 MDHEN and CDR2 SYDVKM. V shed 3 bases and J shed 4 bases, with 11 bases lying between them. The CDR3 sequence is CASSFRGSPDTQYF. For the CDR3, the DNA is TGTGCCAGCAGTTTCCGGGGGAGTCCAGATACGCAGTATTTT.

In this sample, this clone turned up a few times. This chain uses TRBV5-1 with TRBJ1-4, with 10 nucleotides matching TRBD1. Trimming at V came to 1 base and at J to 6 bases, leaving 3 bases not matched to a gene. The CDR3 covers 15 residues. CDR1 is SGHRS and CDR2 is YFSETQ in the germline V gene. The CDR3 nucleotides are TGCGCCAGCAGCTTGCTCGGACAGGGGGATGAAAAACTGTTTTTT. Its translation: CASSLLGQGDEKLFF.

The V and J genes are TRBV6-2 or TRBV6-3 and TRBJ1-1; 8 bases fit TRBD1. The J segment lost 1 base and the V segment lost 5 bases, leaving 6 bases of the junction unmatched. Germline CDR1 and CDR2: MNHEY and SVGEGT. This CDR3 has 15 amino acids. In DNA form, the CDR3 reads TGTGCCAGCAGTCAACGGGACAGGCCGAACACTGAAGCTTTCTTT. Its translation: CASSQRDRPNTEAFF.

This clone was seen a single time. V gene TRBV30 combines with J gene TRBJ1-1, with D tentatively TRBD1 (6 bases). Trimming took 6 bases from V and 1 from J, leaving 18 bases between them. The CDR3 sequence is 15 residues long. The germline V gene encodes CDR1 GTSNPN and CDR2 SVGIG (reference sequence). DNA of the CDR3: TGTGCCTGCCCAAGACCACCGGGACAGAACACTGAAGCTTTCTTT. The encoded protein is CACPRPPGQNTEAFF.

The rearrangement joins TRBV19 to TRBJ1-4; no reliable D call. CDR1 and CDR2 from the germline V gene are LNHDA and SQIVND (reference sequence). The CDR3 is made up of 15 amino acids. V dropped 1 base and J dropped 8 bases, with 14 bases sitting between them. The CDR3: CASSIAARGGEKLFF. The CDR3 DNA is TGTGCCAGTAGTATAGCCGCGCGAGGTGGCGAAAAACTGTTTTTT.

This clone was observed a handful of times. V is TRBV28 and J is TRBJ2-3, with TRBD2 as a possible D gene (6 bases). V shed 8 bases and J shed 3 bases, with 21 bases lying between them. Germline V CDR1 and CDR2: MDHEN, SYDVKM. The CDR3 extends over 16 amino acids. The CDR3, as DNA: TGTGCCAGCGGTCCCCCGGCGGGGTGGTTAACAGATACGCAGTATTTT. As protein: CASGPPAGWLTDTQYF.

The chain carries TRBV19 and TRBJ1-4; no reliable D call. Trimming left V 2 bases short and J 5 bases short, with 15 bases between. From germline, CDR1 is LNHDA and CDR2 SQIVND (reference sequence). The CDR3 length is 16 residues. Written as DNA, the CDR3 is TGTGCCAGTAGTATAAGGAGCGGACCGCCCAATGAAAAACTGTTTTTT. This sequence encodes CASSIRSGPPNEKLFF. The full variable domain, with the rest looked up from reference TRBV19 and TRBJ1-4, is DGGITQSPKYLFRKEGQNVTLSCEQNLNHDAMYWYRQDPGQGLRLIYYSQIVNDFQKGDIAEGYSVSREKKESFPLTVTSAQKNPTAFYLCASSIRSGPPNEKLFFGSGTQLSVL.

The V call is TRBV6-2 or TRBV6-3, the J call TRBJ1-1, with D possibly being TRBD1 (6 bases). CDR3 length equals 13 residues. Trimming stripped 6 bases from V and 1 base from J, with 9 bases between. Germline CDR1 MNHEY, CDR2 SVGEGT. The CDR3 sequence is CASSQQGNTEAFF. CDR3 coding DNA: TGTGCCAGCAGCCAACAGGGGAACACTGAAGCTTTCTTT.

The chain has TRBV5-1 and TRBJ2-7; TRBD2 is a possible D gene (6 bases). Trimming stripped 4 bases from V and 9 bases from J, with 23 bases between. The CDR3 has 15 residues. Per germline, CDR1 SGHRS and CDR2 YFSETQ. CDR3 loop: CASSTGTGDIWPQYF. The CDR3, as DNA: TGCGCCAGCAGCACCGGGACTGGGGATATCTGGCCGCAGTACTTC.

The sample holds a few counts of this clone. The chain joins TRBV2 to TRBJ1-6; 10 positions match TRBD1. V shed 2 bases and J 14 bases; nucleotides not matched to a gene: 3. The germline V gene has CDR1 SNHLY and CDR2 FYNNEI. CDR3 length: 13 amino acids. The DNA of the CDR3 is TGTGCCAGCAGTGAACAGGGACAGGGGTCCCTCCACTTT. It encodes CASSEQGQGSLHF.

V is TRBV6-5 and J is TRBJ2-5, with a weak D call TRBD2 (6 bases). This CDR3 region has 14 residues. Trimming cost V 2 bases and J 5 bases, with 12 bases left between them. The germline CDR1 and CDR2 sequences are MNHEY and SVGAGI. The CDR3 coding sequence is TGTGCCAGCAGTTACGAGCGGGTGGCCGAGACCCAGTACTTC. Translation gives CASSYERVAETQYF.

This clone appeared a single time. The chain combines TRBV7-2 with TRBJ1-1; a weak D match, TRBD1 (5 bases). Germline V lookup: CDR1 SGHTA, CDR2 FQGNSA. The CDR3 runs to 14 residues. V lost 5 bases to trimming and J lost 5 bases, with 15 bases between them. In nucleotides, the CDR3 is TGTGCCAGCAGCCCCCGGGGGACCCTTACTGAAGCTTTCTTT. Protein: CASSPRGTLTEAFF.

V is TRBV24-1 and J is TRBJ2-3; a possible D gene is TRBD2 (5 bases). Trimming stripped 0 bases from V and 0 bases from J, with 12 bases between. The CDR3 is made up of 17 amino acids. Per the germline V gene, CDR1 is KGHDR and CDR2 is SFDVKD. The CDR3 region has the DNA TGTGCCACCAGTGATTTGAACGGAGGATTGAGCACAGATACGCAGTATTTT. This sequence encodes CATSDLNGGLSTDTQYF.

The rearrangement joins TRBV2 to TRBJ2-3; 11 positions agree with TRBD2. V shed 4 bases and J 3 bases; nucleotides not matched to a gene: 0. Germline V gene lookup returns CDR1 SNHLY and CDR2 FYNNEI. The CDR3 loop spans 14 amino acids. The DNA of the CDR3 is TGTGCCAGCAGTGTAGCGGGGGGGACAGATACGCAGTATTTT. Translated: CASSVAGGTDTQYF. Complete variable domain (other parts from reference TRBV2 and TRBJ2-3): EPEVTQTPSHQVTQMGQEVILRCVPISNHLYFYWYRQILGQKVEFLVSFYNNEISEKSEIFDDQFSVERPDGSNFTLKIRSTKLEDSAMYFCASSVAGGTDTQYFGPGTRLTVL.